The 29 T cell receptor beta chains below all came from one sample that was sequenced in a study of T cell responses to AZD1222 COVID-19 vaccine. Assay: immunoSEQ multiplex PCR; the TCRdb copy retains only in-frame clones and omits some. This table holds 90,000 to 95,000 clones, 88% found once. The sample in question was peripheral blood, obtained 28 days after the second AZD1222 dose. These receptors were collected from an adult who received the AZD1222 COVID-19 vaccine.

V gene TRBV15 combines with J gene TRBJ1-1; TRBD1 might be the D (5 bases). Trimming removed 8 bases at V and 3 bases at J, with 10 bases between. Germline V gene data show CDR1 as LNHNV and CDR2 as YYDKDF (reference sequence). The CDR3 is 12 amino acids. The DNA for the CDR3 is TGTGCCACCGCCCAGGGTTACACTGAAGCTTTCTTT. Translating gives CATAQGYTEAFF. The complete variable domain, with remaining parts taken from reference TRBV15 and TRBJ1-1, reads DAMVIQNPRYQVTQFGKPVTLSCSQTLNHNVMYWYQQKSSQAPKLLFHYYDKDFNNEADTPDNFQSRRPNTSFCFLDIRSPGLGDTAMYLCATAQGYTEAFFGQGTRLTVV.

J is TRBJ1-5 and V is TRBV6-2 or TRBV6-3, with 8 nucleotides matching TRBD1. V shed 6 bases, J shed 2 bases, and the junction held 9 bases outside the gene matches. CDR3 length equals 16 residues. CDR1 MNHEY and CDR2 SVGEGT come from the germline V gene. The CDR3 bases are TGTGCCAGCAGCCGACAGGGGATGGAGCGCAATCAGCCCCAGCATTTT. Amino acid sequence: CASSRQGMERNQPQHF.

The V gene is TRBV6-5, the J gene TRBJ2-6, with D unresolved. The V and J ends lost 8 bases and 4 bases respectively, with 9 bases between them. Germline V gene sequence: CDR1 MNHEY, CDR2 SVGAGI. The CDR3 runs to 13 residues. The CDR3 nucleotides are TGTGCCAGCGCTGAGGCCGGGGCCAACGTCCTGACTTTC. This encodes CASAEAGANVLTF.

The chain uses TRBV5-1 and TRBJ1-3; D gene unclear. Trimming took 0 bases from V and 8 from J, leaving 15 bases between them. CDR3 length: 15 residues. Germline CDR1 is SGHRS and CDR2 is YFSETQ. Here the CDR3 reads CASSLASTYLDTIYF. For the CDR3, the DNA is TGCGCCAGCAGCTTGGCGTCCACCTATCTGGACACCATATATTTT.

The chain links TRBV5-6 to TRBJ2-2; tentatively, D is TRBD1 (5 bases). The CDR3 spans 14 residues. Germline V gene sequence: CDR1 SGHDT, CDR2 YYEEEE. V was shortened by 3 bases and J by 9 bases, with 15 bases between the two germline ends. CDR3 DNA: TGTGCCAGCAGCTGGGGCGGTTCCAAGTGGGAGCTGTTTTTT. Its protein product is CASSWGGSKWELFF.

The rearrangement joins TRBV2 to TRBJ1-5; possible D gene TRBD1, 6 bases. V lost 5 bases, J lost 3 bases, and 11 bases lay in between. CDR1 is SNHLY, CDR2 FYNNEI, per germline. The CDR3 has 14 residues. The CDR3 DNA follows: TGTGCCAGCAGTATGGACAGAATCAATCAGCCCCAGCATTTT. This encodes CASSMDRINQPQHF.

The chain combines TRBV5-4 with TRBJ2-3, with TRBD2 matching 10 bases. V shed 7 bases, J shed 2 bases, and the junction held 1 base outside the gene matches. Germline CDR1 reads SGHNT; CDR2 reads YYREEE (reference sequence). CDR3 length equals 13 residues. The CDR3 DNA is TGTGCCAGCGGGACTAGCGACACAGATACGCAGTATTTT. It codes for CASGTSDTDTQYF.

The chain combines TRBV7-2 with TRBJ2-3; 9 positions match TRBD2. Trimming removed 1 base from V and 6 bases from J; junction bases left unmatched: 5. There are 15 residues in the CDR3. Germline assignment: CDR1 SGHTA and CDR2 FQGNSA. The DNA for the CDR3 is TGTGCCAGCAGCTTAGGGCGGGGGGGCTTTGATACGCAGTATTTT. Residues: CASSLGRGGFDTQYF. The full variable domain, with the rest looked up from reference TRBV7-2 and TRBJ2-3, is GAGVSQSPSNKVTEKGKDVELRCDPISGHTALYWYRQSLGQGLEFLIYFQGNSAPDKSGLPSDRFSAERTGGSVSTLTIQRTQQEDSAVYLCASSLGRGGFDTQYFGPGTRLTVL.

CDR3 sequence: CASSQSPLGEQYF. Here the CDR3 DNA reads TGTGCCAGCAGCCAAAGTCCACTCGGCGAGCAGTACTTC. The rearrangement joins TRBV14 to TRBJ2-7, with D unclear. V was shortened by 2 bases and J by 6 bases, with 11 bases between the two germline ends. The CDR3 has 13 amino acids. Germline CDR1 is SGHDN and CDR2 is FVKESK.

The chain recombines TRBV5-1 with TRBJ2-5, with 8 nucleotides matching TRBD2. Germline-derived CDR1 and CDR2 are SGHRS and YFSETQ. V dropped 0 bases and J dropped 4; count of bases not matched to a gene: 8. The CDR3 runs to 16 residues. This chain's CDR3 is CASSLGGTRVIETQYF. CDR3 nucleotides: TGCGCCAGCAGCTTGGGGGGGACTAGGGTGATAGAGACCCAGTACTTC.

A few counts support this clone. The gene calls are TRBV11-1 and TRBJ1-1; no reliable D call. This CDR3 is built from 14 residues. V lost 0 bases, J lost 4 bases, and 9 bases lay in between. CDR1 SGHAT and CDR2 FQDESV come from the germline V gene (reference sequence). The CDR3 DNA is TGTGCCAGCAGCTTAGCCGCCGGCAGCACTGAAGCTTTCTTT. This codes for CASSLAAGSTEAFF.

The chain has TRBV6-5 and TRBJ2-3; 11 bases match TRBD1. This CDR3 has 13 amino acids. Trimming took 6 bases from V and 4 from J; bases not matched to a gene: 0. In germline, CDR1 is MNHEY, CDR2 SVGAGI. The CDR3 DNA sequence: TGTGCCAGCAGGGACAGGGGGCCAGATACGCAGTATTTT. Translated: CASRDRGPDTQYF.

The chain couples TRBV15 to TRBJ2-5; D gene ambiguous. The CDR3 has 14 amino acids. V dropped 5 bases and J dropped 5 bases, with 15 bases sitting between them. CDR1 and CDR2 from the germline V gene are LNHNV and YYDKDF (reference sequence). CDR3 sequence (DNA): TGTGCCACCAGCCCCGCAAACCCCCGGGAGACCCAGTACTTC. Translated: CATSPANPRETQYF. Based on the CDR3 plus reference TRBV15 and TRBJ2-5, the full variable domain is DAMVIQNPRYQVTQFGKPVTLSCSQTLNHNVMYWYQQKSSQAPKLLFHYYDKDFNNEADTPDNFQSRRPNTSFCFLDIRSPGLGDTAMYLCATSPANPRETQYFGPGTRLLVL.

The chain uses TRBV7-2 and TRBJ2-7; D may match TRBD1 or TRBD2 (5 bases each). CDR3 length: 14 residues. Germline values: CDR1 SGHTA, CDR2 FQGNSA. V gave up 5 bases and J gave up 3 bases, with 14 bases separating them. Written as DNA, the CDR3 is TGTGCCAGCAGCGCGGACCGGGACCGCTACGAGCAGTACTTC. It translates to CASSADRDRYEQYF.

The J gene is TRBJ2-5, the V gene TRBV7-2; possible D gene TRBD1, 5 bases. The germline V gene has CDR1 SGHTA and CDR2 FQGNSA. With 3 bases removed from V and 1 base from J, the gap between germline ends came to 12 bases. The CDR3 runs to 15 residues. The CDR3 loop is CASSFNQGIQETQYF. Here the CDR3 DNA reads TGTGCCAGCAGCTTTAATCAGGGAATCCAAGAGACCCAGTACTTC.

V usage is TRBV3-1 (or the pseudogene TRBV3-2) and J usage is TRBJ2-3; D uncertain. CDR1 is LGHDT, CDR2 YNNKEL, per germline (reference sequence). This CDR3 has 15 residues. The V end lost 3 bases, the J end lost 1 base, and 11 bases lay between the germline ends. Here the CDR3 DNA reads TGTGCCAGCAGCCAGATAGCAAGTGGCACAGATACGCAGTATTTT. It yields the protein CASSQIASGTDTQYF.

The CDR3 region has the DNA TGTGCCAGTAGTATTAGAGGGACTATCCCCGGGGAGCTGTTTTTT. As protein: CASSIRGTIPGELFF. The chain links TRBV19 to TRBJ2-2; 7 bases map to TRBD2. J gave up 6 bases and V 3 bases, and 7 bases lay outside the gene matches. The CDR3 loop spans 15 amino acids. CDR1 LNHDA and CDR2 SQIVND come from the germline V gene (reference sequence).

The chain has TRBV7-6 and TRBJ1-6; D remains ambiguous. V lost 4 bases and J lost 10, with 5 bases in between. The CDR3 extends over 11 amino acids. Germline CDR1 and CDR2: SGHVS and FNYEAQ. The CDR3 protein is CASSSTSPLHF. CDR3 bases: TGTGCCAGCAGCTCCACCTCACCCCTCCACTTT.

In DNA form, the CDR3 reads TGTGCCAGCAGCCCTCGGGACCCGGGACAGGGGAAAGCTTTCTTT. Amino acid sequence: CASSPRDPGQGKAFF. The chain joins TRBV14 to TRBJ1-1; 10 bases align to TRBD1. Germline values: CDR1 SGHDN, CDR2 FVKESK. The CDR3 is made up of 15 amino acids. Trimming at V came to 4 bases and at J to 9 bases, leaving 11 bases not matched to a gene. The full variable domain, its missing parts supplied by reference TRBV14 and TRBJ1-1, is EAGVTQFPSHSVIEKGQTVTLRCDPISGHDNLYWYRRVMGKEIKFLLHFVKESKQDESGMPNNRFLAERTGGTYSTLKVQPAELEDSGVYFCASSPRDPGQGKAFFGQGTRLTVV.

CDR3 DNA: TGTGCCAGTCGGGAGAGTCCCTCGTATCTCACTTCACCCCTCCACTTT. It encodes CASRESPSYLTSPLHF. This chain joins TRBV28 and TRBJ1-6; D is unclear. From germline, CDR1 is MDHEN and CDR2 SYDVKM. The V and J ends lost 9 bases and 9 bases respectively, with 24 bases between them. The length of the CDR3 is 16 residues.

The chain carries TRBV19 and TRBJ2-3; tentative D call: TRBD2 (6 bases). V was trimmed by 6 bases and J by 2 bases, leaving 9 bases between them. The CDR3 has 13 amino acids. The germline V gene has CDR1 LNHDA and CDR2 SQIVND (reference sequence). The CDR3 here is CASRGRPTDTQYF. CDR3 DNA: TGTGCCAGTAGGGGGAGGCCCACAGATACGCAGTATTTT.

This chain joins TRBV5-1 and TRBJ2-1; D is perhaps TRBD1 (6 bases). Per the germline V gene, CDR1 is SGHRS and CDR2 is YFSETQ. The CDR3 is 15 residues long. V lost 4 bases and J 4 bases, leaving 15 bases between the germline ends. The CDR3 bases are TGCGCCAGCAGCCCCCTCGGGGACACTTACAATGAGCAGTTCTTC. This translates into CASSPLGDTYNEQFF. Full variable domain (rest looked up from reference TRBV5-1 and TRBJ2-1): KAGVTQTPRYLIKTRGQQVTLSCSPISGHRSVSWYQQTPGQGLQFLFEYFSETQRNKGNFPGRFSGRQFSNSRSEMNVSTLELGDSALYLCASSPLGDTYNEQFFGPGTRLTVL.

This clone appeared a single time. The V gene is TRBV19, the J gene TRBJ1-5; D might be TRBD1 (6 bases). In germline, CDR1 is LNHDA, CDR2 SQIVND (reference sequence). V was cut by 4 bases and J by 2 bases, with 15 bases left in between. This CDR3 has 16 residues. The CDR3 region is CASSKGGGRGNQPQHF. As DNA, the CDR3 is TGTGCCAGTAGTAAAGGGGGGGGCCGGGGCAATCAGCCCCAGCATTTT.

V gene TRBV11-2 combines with J gene TRBJ2-2; D is uncertain. V was trimmed by 6 bases and J by 0 bases, leaving 14 bases between them. CDR1 SGHAT and CDR2 FQNNGV come from the germline V gene. This CDR3 contains 16 residues. CDR3 region: CASRSANIPNTGELFF. The DNA for the CDR3 is TGTGCCAGCAGATCTGCAAACATCCCGAACACCGGGGAGCTGTTTTTT. The full variable domain, rest sourced from reference TRBV11-2 and TRBJ2-2, is EAGVAQSPRYKIIEKRQSVAFWCNPISGHATLYWYQQILGQGPKLLIQFQNNGVVDDSQLPKDRFSAERLKGVDSTLKIQPAKLEDSAVYLCASRSANIPNTGELFFGEGSRLTVL.

This clone was seen only once. The rearrangement links TRBV12-3 or TRBV12-4 to TRBJ1-2; 7 bases match TRBD1. The CDR3 is 13 residues long. V shed 4 bases, J shed 4 bases, and the junction held 3 bases outside the gene matches. In DNA, the CDR3 is TGTGCCAGCAGTTCGGGACAGTTCTATGGCTACACCTTC. The encoded protein is CASSSGQFYGYTF.

The gene calls are TRBV20-1 and TRBJ2-7; D perhaps matches TRBD1 (5 bases). The germline gives CDR1 DFQATT, CDR2 SNEGSKA (reference sequence). V gave up 1 base and J gave up 6 bases, with 7 bases separating them. CDR3 size: 11 residues. This CDR3 reads CSARADSEQYF. The CDR3 nucleotides read TGCAGTGCTAGAGCCGACAGCGAGCAGTACTTC.

The CDR3 DNA sequence: TGTGCCAGTCTCAAACTCCCGGGGTCCTACAATGAGCAGTTCTTC. It encodes CASLKLPGSYNEQFF. The rearrangement links TRBV19 to TRBJ2-1; weak D call: TRBD2 (5 bases). This CDR3 has 15 residues. Germline V gene lookup returns CDR1 LNHDA and CDR2 SQIVND (reference sequence). Trimming left V 8 bases short and J 1 base short, with 15 bases between.

This chain uses TRBV6-6 with TRBJ1-2; D is perhaps TRBD1 (5 bases). CDR1 is MNHNY, CDR2 SVGAGI, per germline (reference sequence). The length of the CDR3 is 13 residues. V lost 2 bases and J 8 bases, leaving 12 bases between the germline ends. CDR3 nucleotide sequence: TGTGCCAGCAGTTACACCGACAGAGAAGGCTACACCTTC. Amino acid sequence: CASSYTDREGYTF.

This chain uses TRBV4-3 with TRBJ1-3, with D unclear. The CDR3 loop spans 16 amino acids. Germline V gene lookup returns CDR1 LGHNA and CDR2 YSLEER. Trimming removed 4 bases from V and 0 bases from J, with 13 bases in between. CDR3 nucleotide sequence: TGCGCCAGCAGCCGAAAGATTGGCAGCTCTGGAAACACCATATATTTT. Its translation: CASSRKIGSSGNTIYF.